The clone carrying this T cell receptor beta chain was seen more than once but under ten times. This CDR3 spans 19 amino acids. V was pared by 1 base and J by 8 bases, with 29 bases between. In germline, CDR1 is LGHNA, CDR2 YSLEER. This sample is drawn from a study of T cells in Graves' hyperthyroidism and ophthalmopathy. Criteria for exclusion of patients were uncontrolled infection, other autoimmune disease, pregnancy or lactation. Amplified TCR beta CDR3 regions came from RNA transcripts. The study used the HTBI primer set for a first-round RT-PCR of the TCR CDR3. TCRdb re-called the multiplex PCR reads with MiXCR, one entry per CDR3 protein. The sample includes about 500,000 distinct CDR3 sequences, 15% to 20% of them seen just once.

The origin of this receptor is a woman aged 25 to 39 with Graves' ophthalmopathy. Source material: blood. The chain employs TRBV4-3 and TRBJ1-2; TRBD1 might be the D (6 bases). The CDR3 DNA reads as TGCGCCAGCAGCCAAGTAGGGATATATAGGGGGGCCGGGGACCTGGGCTACACCTTC. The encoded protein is CASSQVGIYRGAGDLGYTF.